The present TCR beta chain was sequenced within a study of pediatric ulcerative colitis. Whole-study results and caveats: Acute severe colitis showed lower rectal diversity from clonal expansions. A couple of rectal CDR3 clonotypes occurred in all ulcerative colitis patients. Rectal pinch biopsies may have included blood-derived T cells, especially in patients with overt colitis.

The repertoire was sequenced with immunoSEQ multiplex PCR; TCRdb's copy has only in-frame clones and lacks some. The data contain 30,000 or so clones, about three quarters of them singletons. Comment on this clone: What it binds is unknown.

Rectal tissue came from one to two pinch biopsies taken at colonoscopy. CDR1 SGHTA and CDR2 FQGNSA come from the germline V gene. CDR3 size: 14 residues. V lost 0 bases and J lost 5, with 11 bases in between. This rearrangement joins TRBV7-2 to TRBJ2-7, with D hard to call. The clonotype originates from a boy between 10 and 17 years old with mild ulcerative colitis. The sequencing sample was made of gut tissue. In nucleotides, the CDR3 is TGTGCCAGCAGCTTAGCGGTCCCCCCCCACGAGCAGTACTTC. Translated, it gives CASSLAVPPHEQYF.